One sample yielded the 29 T cell receptor beta chains listed below, sequenced in a study of T cell responses to AZD1222 COVID-19 vaccine. TCRdb keeps only in-frame clones here, not all; method: immunoSEQ multiplex PCR. Among 200,000 or so clones listed, around 93% were seen once. Sequenced material: peripheral blood, taken 28 days after the second AZD1222 dose. Source of these receptors: an adult who received the AZD1222 COVID-19 vaccine.

V usage is TRBV9 and J usage is TRBJ2-2; TRBD1 matches 11 bases. V lost 6 bases and J lost 7; bases outside the gene matches: 5. The CDR3 spans 14 residues. Germline V gives CDR1 SGDLS, CDR2 YYNGEE. The CDR3 sequence is CASKGQGDIGELFF. CDR3 nucleotides: TGTGCCAGCAAGGGACAGGGGGATATCGGGGAGCTGTTTTTT.

The CDR3, as DNA: TGTGCCAGCAGTTTAGCGTATGAAAAACTGTTTTTT. This translates into CASSLAYEKLFF. The V call is TRBV12-3 or TRBV12-4, the J call TRBJ1-4; D gene uncertain. This CDR3 spans 12 amino acids. V gave up 0 bases and J gave up 6 bases, with 2 bases separating them.

This clone was observed once. The rearrangement joins TRBV9 to TRBJ2-3; D gene ambiguous. This CDR3 has 12 residues. The germline V gene has CDR1 SGDLS and CDR2 YYNGEE. Trimming took 0 bases from V and 6 from J, leaving 5 bases between them. Here the CDR3 reads CASSVGEDTQYF. The CDR3 DNA sequence: TGTGCCAGCAGCGTAGGAGAGGATACGCAGTATTTT.

This clone has only a few counts. This chain's CDR3 is CASSPGGTGFTEQYF. CDR3 nucleotides: TGTGCCAGCAGCCCCGGAGGGACAGGCTTTACCGAGCAGTACTTC. V usage is TRBV7-3 and J usage is TRBJ2-7; 8 bases line up with TRBD1. V lost 5 bases to trimming and J lost 6 bases; unmatched junction nucleotides: 12. This CDR3 spans 15 amino acids. Germline assignment: CDR1 SGHTA and CDR2 FQGTGA.

The V gene is TRBV10-3, the J gene TRBJ1-5; D is perhaps TRBD1 (5 bases). The germline gives CDR1 ENHRY, CDR2 SYGVKD. Trimming took off 11 bases at V and 7 bases at J, with 18 bases between the two ends. There are 13 residues in the CDR3. CDR3 nucleotide sequence: TGTGCCGCCTGGGAGGGAAGGGGACAGCCCCAGCATTTT. Translated, it gives CAAWEGRGQPQHF.

The DNA of the CDR3 is TGTGCCAGCAGTTTTATGGGGCAGAGCAATCAGCCCCAGCATTTT. It specifies CASSFMGQSNQPQHF. The J gene is TRBJ1-5, the V gene TRBV27; weak D call: TRBD1 (5 bases). Germline V gene data show CDR1 as MNHEY and CDR2 as SMNVEV (reference sequence). Trimming removed 3 bases at V and 1 base at J, with 10 bases between. This CDR3 is 15 amino acids long.

The chain uses TRBV27 and TRBJ1-2, with no clear D. The CDR3 runs 14 residues. CDR1 and CDR2 (germline): MNHEY, SMNVEV (reference sequence). V was trimmed by 0 bases and J by 8 bases, leaving 13 bases between them. This CDR3 reads CASSLSGTIGGYTF. The DNA for the CDR3 is TGTGCCAGCAGTTTATCGGGTACCATTGGGGGCTACACCTTC.

The CDR3 region is CASSTSRGGGYGYTF. DNA of the CDR3: TGCGCCAGCAGCACATCGAGGGGTGGAGGGTATGGCTACACCTTC. The chain employs TRBV5-1 and TRBJ1-2; perhaps TRBD1 as D (5 bases). CDR1 is SGHRS and CDR2 is YFSETQ in the germline V gene. The length of the CDR3 is 15 residues. Trimming left V 4 bases short and J 5 bases short, with 18 bases between.

The chain recombines TRBV12-3 or TRBV12-4 with TRBJ1-5; 10 nucleotides align to TRBD1. This CDR3 is built from 13 residues. In DNA, the CDR3 is TGTGCTACCGGGGACAGGGGCGATCAGCCCCAGCATTTT. Translated: CATGDRGDQPQHF.

The chain is built from TRBV19 and TRBJ2-7; 9 bases map to TRBD1. Germline values: CDR1 LNHDA, CDR2 SQIVND (reference sequence). Trimming removed 5 bases from V and 1 base from J; junction bases left unmatched: 6. The CDR3 consists of 15 residues. The CDR3 DNA is TGTGCCAGTAGTGGGGAGGGACAGGGATCCTACGAGCAGTACTTC. As protein: CASSGEGQGSYEQYF.

This clone was detected only once. The chain is built from TRBV6-2 or TRBV6-3 and TRBJ1-1; 7 bases fit TRBD1. The germline CDR1 and CDR2 sequences are MNHEY and SVGEGT. The V and J ends lost 1 base and 7 bases, in that order; junction bases with no gene match: 6. The CDR3 covers 14 residues. Here the CDR3 reads CASSYLGTVHEAFF. The CDR3 DNA reads as TGTGCCAGCAGTTACTTAGGGACAGTTCATGAAGCTTTCTTT.

The chain combines TRBV7-9 with TRBJ2-2; the D gene is possibly TRBD2 (5 bases). The CDR3 runs to 16 residues. From germline, CDR1 is SEHNR and CDR2 FQNEAQ (reference sequence). Trimming removed 5 bases from V and 7 bases from J, with 20 bases in between. CDR3 region: CASSAAIEGVGGELFF. The CDR3 DNA follows: TGTGCCAGCAGCGCCGCGATAGAGGGCGTTGGCGGGGAGCTGTTTTTT.

V and J are TRBV5-1 and TRBJ2-5; D uncertain. With 3 bases removed from V and 1 base from J, the gap between germline ends came to 10 bases. The CDR3 is 14 residues long. In germline, CDR1 is SGHRS, CDR2 YFSETQ. The CDR3 loop reads CASSYGPSQETQYF. CDR3 in DNA: TGCGCCAGCAGCTACGGGCCTAGCCAAGAGACCCAGTACTTC.

The genes are TRBV5-1 and TRBJ1-5, with TRBD1 identical over 7 bases. Trimming took 2 bases from V and 4 from J; bases not matched to a gene: 6. The CDR3 covers 15 residues. The germline V gene encodes CDR1 SGHRS and CDR2 YFSETQ. CDR3 DNA: TGCGCCAGCAGCTTAGGGACAGTCGGGAATCAGCCCCAGCATTTT. Translated: CASSLGTVGNQPQHF.

The V and J genes are TRBV3-1 (or the pseudogene TRBV3-2) and TRBJ1-4, with D unresolved. The CDR3 is 15 residues long. Trimming took off 0 bases at V and 0 bases at J, with 5 bases between the two ends. Germline V lookup: CDR1 LGHDT, CDR2 YNNKEL (reference sequence). CDR3 in amino acids: CASSQDLSTNEKLFF. The CDR3 nucleotides read TGTGCCAGCAGCCAAGATCTTTCAACTAATGAAAAACTGTTTTTT.

The CDR3 coding sequence is TGTGCCAGCACCGGGGGGAATCAGCCCCAGCATTTT. As protein: CASTGGNQPQHF. V usage is TRBV12-3 or TRBV12-4 and J usage is TRBJ1-5; maybe TRBD1 (5 bases). The CDR3 spans 12 residues. V dropped 7 bases and J dropped 4 bases, with 8 bases sitting between them.

The V call is TRBV5-8, the J call TRBJ2-1; TRBD2 agrees at 7 bases. This CDR3 has 15 residues. CDR1 and CDR2 from the germline V gene are SGHTS and YDEGEE. The V and J ends lost 4 bases and 4 bases, in that order; junction bases with no gene match: 8. The CDR3 nucleotides are TGTGCCAGCAGCCCTTTTGGGGGGGGGTACAATGAGCAGTTCTTC. Amino acids: CASSPFGGGYNEQFF.

The J gene is TRBJ1-1, the V gene TRBV5-1; D unresolved. This CDR3 contains 15 residues. The V end lost 4 bases, the J end lost 1 base, and 14 bases lay between the germline ends. Per the germline V gene, CDR1 is SGHRS and CDR2 is YFSETQ. In DNA, the CDR3 is TGCGCCAGCAGCCCTAAGGCAACGGGGAACACTGAAGCTTTCTTT. Translation gives CASSPKATGNTEAFF.

The chain joins TRBV7-9 to TRBJ1-1; unclear D gene. Trimming took 3 bases from V and 2 from J, leaving 4 bases between them. The germline V gene has CDR1 SEHNR and CDR2 FQNEAQ (reference sequence). The length of the CDR3 is 12 residues. The CDR3 DNA sequence: TGTGCCAGCAGCTTCGGAAACACTGAAGCTTTCTTT. The encoded protein is CASSFGNTEAFF.

This clone was observed a few times. V is TRBV13 and J is TRBJ1-1; 7 bases fit TRBD1. CDR1 is PRHDT, CDR2 FYEKMQ, per germline (reference sequence). This CDR3 contains 14 residues. V shed 1 base, J shed 5 bases, and the junction held 4 bases outside the gene matches. This CDR3 reads CASSLVAGGTEAFF. In nucleotides, the CDR3 is TGTGCCAGCAGCTTAGTTGCAGGGGGTACTGAAGCTTTCTTT.

The chain joins TRBV9 to TRBJ1-6, with 8 bases that match TRBD1. The germline CDR1 and CDR2 sequences are SGDLS and YYNGEE. This CDR3 contains 14 residues. After removal of 0 bases from V and 7 bases from J, the junction contained 0 bases not matched to a gene. The CDR3 nucleotides are TGTGCCAGCAGCGTAGGGACAGGGAATTCACCCCTCCACTTT. Its protein is CASSVGTGNSPLHF. The variable domain in full, completed from reference TRBV9 and TRBJ1-6, reads DSGVTQTPKHLITATGQRVTLRCSPRSGDLSVYWYQQSLDQGLQFLIQYYNGEERAKGNILERFSAQQFPDLHSELNLSSLELGDSALYFCASSVGTGNSPLHFGNGTRLTVT.

The chain employs TRBV20-1 and TRBJ2-3; D is ambiguous. CDR1 and CDR2 from the germline V gene are DFQATT and SNEGSKA (reference sequence). The V end lost 7 bases, the J end lost 1 base, and 6 bases lay between the germline ends. The CDR3 is 11 residues long. The chain's CDR3 is CSGEGTDTQYF. The CDR3 DNA follows: TGCAGTGGGGAAGGCACAGATACGCAGTATTTT.

The chain employs TRBV3-1 (or the pseudogene TRBV3-2) and TRBJ1-5; tentative D call: TRBD1 (5 bases). The CDR3 has 14 residues. Trimming took off 3 bases at V and 4 bases at J, with 10 bases between the two ends. Germline V gene sequence: CDR1 LGHDT, CDR2 YNNKEL (reference sequence). The CDR3 DNA follows: TGTGCCAGCAGCCAGGGGCTGTTTAATCAGCCCCAGCATTTT. This sequence encodes CASSQGLFNQPQHF.

J is TRBJ2-7 and V is TRBV5-5; tentative D call: TRBD2 (6 bases). CDR1 SGHKS and CDR2 YYEKEE come from the germline V gene (reference sequence). V shed 1 base and J shed 5 bases, with 19 bases lying between them. The CDR3 is made up of 16 amino acids. This CDR3 reads CASSLLPGGVIHEQYF. DNA of the CDR3: TGTGCCAGCAGCTTGCTGCCAGGAGGGGTGATCCACGAGCAGTACTTC.

The chain employs TRBV27 and TRBJ2-6, with 7 positions matching TRBD1. The CDR3 length is 15 residues. V lost 6 bases, J lost 0 bases, and 2 bases stayed unmatched. Germline-derived CDR1 and CDR2 are MNHEY and SMNVEV (reference sequence). CDR3 coding DNA: TGTGCCAGCAGACCAGGGGGCTCTGGGGCCAACGTCCTGACTTTC. Protein sequence: CASRPGGSGANVLTF.

V is TRBV7-9 and J is TRBJ1-5, with D perhaps TRBD1 (6 bases). Trimming removed 6 bases from V and 0 bases from J, with 12 bases in between. CDR1 is SEHNR, CDR2 FQNEAQ, per germline (reference sequence). This CDR3 spans 15 amino acids. CDR3 sequence reads: CASSPRGGSNQPQHF. The CDR3 nucleotides read TGTGCCAGCAGTCCCAGGGGAGGTAGCAATCAGCCCCAGCATTTT.

The chain couples TRBV6-2 or TRBV6-3 to TRBJ2-1; TRBD2 matches at 12 bases. The CDR3 spans 15 residues. In germline, CDR1 is MNHEY, CDR2 SVGEGT. V dropped 7 bases and J dropped 9; count of bases not matched to a gene: 10. Written as DNA, the CDR3 is TGTGCCAGCAACCCGCTAGCGGGGGGGCGGGGTGAGCAGTTCTTC. Amino acids: CASNPLAGGRGEQFF.

This clone was recorded a few times. The chain has TRBV7-2 and TRBJ1-6, with D uncertain. The V end lost 5 bases, the J end lost 7 bases, and 9 bases lay between the germline ends. Germline V CDR1 and CDR2: SGHTA, FQGNSA. This CDR3 contains 13 residues. The chain's CDR3 is CASSLRSNSPLHF. As DNA, the CDR3 is TGTGCCAGCAGCCTAAGGTCCAATTCACCCCTCCACTTT.

The chain joins TRBV5-6 to TRBJ2-5, with 9 bases identical to TRBD1. CDR1 SGHDT and CDR2 YYEEEE come from the germline V gene. V shed 4 bases and J 5 bases; nucleotides not matched to a gene: 12. The CDR3 length is 16 residues. The CDR3: CASSRTATGGPETQYF. The DNA of the CDR3 is TGTGCCAGCAGCCGCACCGCAACAGGGGGCCCGGAGACCCAGTACTTC.